The clone carrying this T cell receptor (beta chain) was observed a handful of times. The antigen remains undetermined. A junction end diverges from the germline sequence, so it may reflect a read error. Germline assignment: CDR1 SGHVS and CDR2 FQNEAQ. CDR3 length: 17 amino acids. Together with a sample-barcoded 5' primer, a J-beta primer mix was included in a second PCR lasting roughly 7 to 11 cycles. TCRdb fed the 5' RACE reads into MiXCR, producing one record per CDR3 protein. Altogether 900,000 to 950,000 distinct CDR3 sequences are present, 25% to 30% being singletons, with the ten largest covering 9.5% to 13%. These data come from a study of blood T cells in healthy people across ages. Findings and caveats of the study: Long-lived donors had more naive CD4+ cells and higher diversity than aged donors.

These records were also assigned to another study, of T cells of mothers and their children. As that study records: The study obtained over 8 million TCR beta CDR3 reads per mother and 3 million to 3.5 million per child.

The source is a woman aged 35 to 49 in good health. Sequencing was carried out using blood. The chain uses TRBV7-8 and TRBJ2-7; D remains unclear. CDR3 residues: CACSLDGRSLSRSEQYF. As DNA, the CDR3 is TGTGCCTGCAGCTTAGACGGCAGGAGCCTCTCACGGAGCGAGCAGTACTTC. Full variable domain (outside the CDR3, taken from reference TRBV7-8 and TRBJ2-7): GAGVSQSPRYKVAKRGQDVALRCDPISGHVSLFWYQQALGQGPEFLTYFQNEAQLDKSGLPSDRFFAERPEGSVSTLKIQRTQQEDSAVYLCACSLDGRSLSRSEQYFGPGTRLTVT.